This T cell receptor beta chain was identified during a study of blood T cell repertoires in COVID-19. Study-wide context: Sites across the United States, Italy and Spain contributed samples from acute and convalescent COVID-19. Sample material is recorded as cDNA or gDNA derived from T cells, B-cell-depleted T cells, or PBMCs.

Assay: immunoSEQ multiplex PCR; the TCRdb copy retains only in-frame clones and omits some. The table shows around 9,900 clones, with around 78% occurring only once. The ends were cut back, 5 bases at V and 2 bases at J, with 4 bases in the middle. The CDR3 runs to 12 residues. From germline, CDR1 is MDHEN and CDR2 SYDVKM. The chain carries TRBV28 and TRBJ1-3; no firm D call. Sequencing used peripheral blood. The TCR was taken from a human donor in a cohort sampled during active COVID-19. DNA of the CDR3: TGTGCCAGCAGTCTTACTGGAAACACCATATATTTT. This encodes CASSLTGNTIYF. The full variable domain, rest sourced from reference TRBV28 and TRBJ1-3, is DVKVTQSSRYLVKRTGEKVFLECVQDMDHENMFWYRQDPGLGLRLIYFSYDVKMKEKGDIPEGYSVSREKKERFSLILESASTNQTSMYLCASSLTGNTIYFGEGSWLTVV.